The source of this T cell receptor beta chain is a study of tumor and adjacent non-tumor tissue in lung cancer (dated by TCRdb to between 2017 and 2018). In the study overall: By cancer type, the cohort comprised around 11 adenocarcinoma patients, a couple of squamous cell carcinoma patients and 1 small cell lung cancer patient. Ages among the roughly 15 patients ranged from roughly 31 to 76 years, there were approximately 10 men and 5 women, and disease was at TNM stage I to III. A total of roughly 130,000,000 productive TCRbeta reads were generated by sequencing, corresponding to an average of roughly 4 million reads per sample. The study compared bulk TCRbeta repertoires between lung tumor tissue and matched distant non-tumor lung tissue from over 13 lung cancer patients. TCRbeta CDR3 sequencing was performed on thirty paired specimens, with one tumor sample and one normal lung sample collected per patient.

To prepare the library, multiplex PCR was applied. For sequencing, an Illumina HiSeq 2500 was employed. TCRbeta libraries were constructed through three rounds of nested PCR with primers (Table S4) according to protocols modified from ARM-PCR. PCR products of 200-500 bp were gel-excised and purified with the QIAquick gel extraction kit before sequencing. The authors processed their data as follows. Trimmomatic was used to clean the reads, FLASH was used to merge the reads into complete CDR3 sequences, and MiTCR was used to assign the reads to V(D)J germline segments. VDJtools was used to compute clonal diversity as the inverse Simpson's index. In-frame sequences lacking a premature stop codon were counted as productive reads. Starting from the raw public reads, TCRdb applied fastp trimming at Q25, assembled clones with MiXCR and retained in-frame beta chains. Rows merge per CDR3 protein into single entries with the most common DNA and genes. The V and J calls and clone size come from TCRdb's table, not from the authors' own analysis. The sample data list roughly 220,000 distinct CDR3 sequences, and around 71% of these were observed just once. The ten largest clones take up under 30% of the sample.

RNA was isolated from bulk unsorted tissue, and RNA quality was assessed with a NanoDrop ND-1000 and an Agilent 2100. The donors were newly diagnosed lung cancer patients admitted for thoracic surgery in China from August to November 2014 who had not received prior chemotherapy. Anyone who had undergone radiotherapy or chemotherapy before, or who had another cancer at the same time, was left out of the study. Pieces of surgical tissue measuring about 1-2 cm3 were kept in RNAlater solution and stored at -80 degrees C until use. This clonotype was seen at least ten times. The specificity of this receptor is unknown. The input lacks base qualities; no much larger clone sits a single base away. Summary of the overall study and its limitations: Significantly higher TCR diversity was found in younger patients, and higher tumor TCR diversity was associated with shorter overall and disease-free survival. In normal lung, the top 100 clones accounted for a significantly larger cumulative share of the repertoire than in tumor tissue. With only about 14 patients in the cohort, the authors noted that larger samples and more detailed clinical data are needed. Neither the sequencing platform nor unique molecular identifiers are named or mentioned anywhere in the methods. Significantly higher TCR diversity (inverse Simpson) was observed in tumor tissue than in normal lung tissue (approximately 440 vs 150, P = 0.0075, Mann-Whitney U test). Because peripheral blood was not sequenced, the blood TCRbeta repertoires of the lung cancer patients in the study went unexamined.

Sequencing was performed on lung tumor tissue. The clonotype comes from a man aged 60-69 years with non-small cell lung cancer.

The CDR3 sequence is CSGESGSATSYNEQFF. Here is the DNA: TGCAGCGGGGAGTCCGGAAGCGCTACGAGCTACAATGAGCAGTTCTTC. The V and J genes are TRBV29-1 and TRBJ2-1, and possibly TRBD2, on 5 matching bases. Trimming costs V 7 bases and J 3 bases, and their ends lie 22 bases apart. CDR1 and CDR2 (SQVTM, ANQGSEA) derive from the germline V gene. Including cysteine and phenylalanine, the CDR3 has 16 amino acids. Only the CDR3 part of the read is kept: 48 bases, read in frame from the first base.